These T cell receptor beta chains were read from a single sample in a study of radiation and T cells in renal cell carcinoma. Method: immunoSEQ multiplex PCR; TCRdb's copy keeps in-frame clones and lacks some. The repertoire holds roughly 130,000 clones, with 75% to 85% as singletons. The sample consisted of blood, taken from a patient whose treatment included radiotherapy and nephrectomy. The receptor set was obtained from a woman between 55 and 75 years old with renal cell carcinoma. Both conserved end residues are part of each CDR3. D genes are given only for firm matches. A clone size is listed for some rows: how often the clone was seen (once, few, many), or a class if it is expanded.

TRBV28	TRBJ1-4	TRBD1	-	TGTGCCAGCAGCAAGCTTACAGGGGCGGCTAATGAAAAACTGTTTTTT	CASSKLTGAANEKLFF
TRBV27	TRBJ1-6	-	once	TGTGCCAGCAGTGCCCTAAATTCACCCCTCCACTTT	CASSALNSPLHF
TRBV5-1	TRBJ2-2	-	once	TGCGCCAGCAGCTTGACCTGGACGGGGAACACCGGGGAGCTGTTTTTT	CASSLTWTGNTGELFF
TRBV30	TRBJ2-7	TRBD2	-	TGTGCCTGGACTCTCGCCAGGACTAGCGGGACAACCTACGAGCAGTACTTC	CAWTLARTSGTTYEQYF
TRBV6-5	TRBJ1-1	-	-	TGTGCCATCAGTGAGGTAGGGGGGCGCACTGAAGCTTTCTTT	CAISEVGGRTEAFF
TRBV15	TRBJ1-4	-	once	TGTGCCACCAGCAGAGACACTGGACAGCCCCTGTTTTTT	CATSRDTGQPLFF
TRBV6-6	TRBJ1-1	-	-	TGTGCCAGCAGACCAGAAGAGACTGAAGCTTTCTTT	CASRPEETEAFF
TRBV6-5	TRBJ1-1	-	few	TGTGCCAGCAGACCAACAGTGAACACTGAAGCTTTCTTT	CASRPTVNTEAFF
TRBV9	TRBJ1-2	-	-	TGTGCCAGCAGCGTAGCAACGGGGGCCTATGGCTACACCTTC	CASSVATGAYGYTF
TRBV6-4	TRBJ2-1	-	-	TGTGCCAGCGCGGGGGGGGACAGGGAAGTCCAGTTCTTC	CASAGGDREVQFF
TRBV25-1	TRBJ2-2	TRBD1	-	TGTGCCAGCAGTGCGACAGGGTATATCGGGGAGCTGTTTTTT	CASSATGYIGELFF
TRBV19	TRBJ2-3	TRBD1	-	TGTGCCAGTAGTGGACAGGGTACAGATACGCAGTATTTT	CASSGQGTDTQYF
TRBV6-1	TRBJ2-2	-	-	TGTGCCAGCAGTGTCCAACCCCAACCCGGGGAGCTGTTTTTT	CASSVQPQPGELFF
TRBV15	TRBJ2-4	-	-	TGTGCCACCAGCACCTCCGAAGAGGGGAACTTAGCCAAAAACATTCAGTACTTC	CATSTSEEGNLAKNIQYF
TRBV19	TRBJ1-1	-	-	TGTGCCAGTAGTAACGCAGGGGCGAACACTGAAGCTTTCTTT	CASSNAGANTEAFF
TRBV5-1	TRBJ2-3	TRBD2	-	TGCGCCAGCAGCTTGGAGCGGGGAACAGATACGCAGTATTTT	CASSLERGTDTQYF
TRBV5-6	TRBJ1-1	-	-	TGTGCCAGCAGCTTCCAAGGTAACACTGAAGCTTTCTTT	CASSFQGNTEAFF
TRBV28	TRBJ2-6	TRBD2	-	TGTGCCACGTGCCATGGCTTCGGGGCGGGAGGATCGCCTGGGGCCAACGTCCTGACTTTC	CATCHGFGAGGSPGANVLTF
TRBV9	TRBJ2-2	TRBD2	-	TGTGCCAGCAGCCCGCGGACTAGCGGGAGGGTTGTTTACGGGGAGCTGTTTTTT	CASSPRTSGRVVYGELFF
TRBV29-1	TRBJ2-1	TRBD1	-	TGCAGCGCAGACAGGGCGTCCTACAATGAGCAGTTCTTC	CSADRASYNEQFF
TRBV7-2	TRBJ2-3	TRBD2	-	TGTGCCAGCAGCTGGGGGGGACTGGCGGTGAGTGATACGCAGTATTTT	CASSWGGLAVSDTQYF
TRBV2	TRBJ2-7	-	-	TGTGCCAGCAGTGAATTCGCGGGGATTTCGGCCTACGAGCAGTACTTC	CASSEFAGISAYEQYF
TRBV6-5	TRBJ2-2	TRBD1	-	TGTGCCAGCAGTTACCTCGACAGGGGTCACACCGGGGAGCTGTTTTTT	CASSYLDRGHTGELFF
TRBV11-3	TRBJ1-1	-	-	TGTGCCAGCAGCTTAGAAGGGGCTGGGACTGAAGCTTTCTTT	CASSLEGAGTEAFF
TRBV2	TRBJ1-1	TRBD1	-	TGTGCCAGCAGGGGTCCGGGACAGGATTCACAGGGGGCTTTCTTT	CASRGPGQDSQGAFF
TRBV6-5	TRBJ1-6	-	once	TGTGCCAGGGATAACAGTGTCTATAATTCACCCCTCCACTTT	CARDNSVYNSPLHF
TRBV27	TRBJ2-7	-	-	TGTGCCAGCAGTTTATCAGGGCGCGAGCAGTACTTC	CASSLSGREQYF
TRBV19	TRBJ2-5	-	-	TGTGCCAGTAATCGTGGAGGCCAAATGAGGGCCCAGTACTTC	CASNRGGQMRAQYF
TRBV7-6	TRBJ1-5	-	-	TGTGCCAGCAGGGGCTGGGGGGGCAATCAGCCCCAGCATTTT	CASRGWGGNQPQHF
TRBV25-1	TRBJ2-1	TRBD2	-	TGTGCCAGCAATTTAGCGGGCGGATCCTACAATGAGCAGTTCTTC	CASNLAGGSYNEQFF
TRBV11-2	TRBJ2-4	TRBD2	-	TGTGCCAGCAGCGCCTGGGACTATGAAGCCAAAAACATTCAGTACTTC	CASSAWDYEAKNIQYF
TRBV11-2	TRBJ2-7	-	-	TGTGCCAGCAGCTTAGATTTTTACGAGCAGTACTTC	CASSLDFYEQYF
TRBV19	TRBJ1-5	-	once	TGTGCCAGTAGATCCGGACCGGGACGCAATCAGCCCCAGCATTTT	CASRSGPGRNQPQHF
TRBV5-1	TRBJ2-2	-	once	TGCGCCAGCAGCTCCAACATCGCCACCGGGGAGCTGTTTTTT	CASSSNIATGELFF
TRBV2	TRBJ1-2	-	-	TGTGCCAGCTTGGGCAGCCCTGAAGCTAACTATGGCTACACCTTC	CASLGSPEANYGYTF
TRBV14	TRBJ1-2	-	-	TGTGCCAGCAGCCAATGGCGAGGGACGGATGGCTACACCTTC	CASSQWRGTDGYTF
TRBV11-2	TRBJ2-1	-	few	TGTGCCAGCAGCTTAGACGGTGGGGCCTACAATGAGCAGTTCTTC	CASSLDGGAYNEQFF
TRBV19	TRBJ1-2	-	-	TGTGCCAGTAGTACAGGACAGTTTGGCTACACCTTC	CASSTGQFGYTF
TRBV5-1	TRBJ1-1	TRBD1	-	TGCGCGAGTCGGGGGACAGGGAACACTGAAGCTTTCTTT	CASRGTGNTEAFF
TRBV28	TRBJ1-5	TRBD1	once	TGTGCCAGCAGTTTGGGACAGTATCAGCCCCAGCATTTT	CASSLGQYQPQHF
TRBV19	TRBJ1-1	-	-	TGTGCCAGTAGTATAGTGAACAGGGACGACACTGAAGCTTTCTTT	CASSIVNRDDTEAFF
TRBV6-4	TRBJ2-7	TRBD1	-	TGTGCCAGCAGTGACGCGGGGACAGGGGGCGGTAAGCACGAGCAGTACTTC	CASSDAGTGGGKHEQYF
TRBV19	TRBJ2-3	-	-	TGTGCCAGTAGTACGACCGCAGATGGCACAGATACGCAGTATTTT	CASSTTADGTDTQYF
TRBV9	TRBJ1-1	TRBD1	-	TGTGCCAGCAGCGTCTACGTAGGGGGCCCTGGCAATCCCATGAACACTGAAGCTTTCTTT	CASSVYVGGPGNPMNTEAFF
TRBV5-4	TRBJ1-4	-	-	TGCGCCAGCAGCCGGGGACTCGTTAATGAAAAACTGTTTTTT	CASSRGLVNEKLFF
TRBV7-3	TRBJ1-1	-	few	TGTGCCAGCAGCTTAAACAGAAACACTGAAGCTTTCTTT	CASSLNRNTEAFF
TRBV19	TRBJ1-1	-	-	TGTGCCAGTAGTATCGACCCCAGGGGCAGGAACACTGAAGCTTTCTTT	CASSIDPRGRNTEAFF
TRBV7-3	TRBJ2-1	TRBD2	-	TGTGCCAGCAGCTTAACCAGCGGGGGTGAGCAGTTCTTC	CASSLTSGGEQFF
TRBV7-2	TRBJ2-3	TRBD2	-	TGTGCCAGCAGCCCTACCGGGGGGGCAGGGTCAGATACGCAGTATTTT	CASSPTGGAGSDTQYF
TRBV20-1	TRBJ2-5	-	many	TGCAGTGGGGGGGAACAAGAGACCCAGTACTTC	CSGGEQETQYF
TRBV4-2	TRBJ2-3	TRBD2	-	TGTGCCAGCAGCCAAGTCAGCGGGAGGAGCACAGATACGCAGTATTTT	CASSQVSGRSTDTQYF
TRBV7-9	TRBJ1-1	-	-	TGTGCCAGCAGCTACGGGGGTTGGACGAACACTGAAGCTTTCTTT	CASSYGGWTNTEAFF
TRBV11-3	TRBJ2-1	TRBD2	-	TGTGCCAGCAGCTTAGAAGCGGGAGGGCTATACAATGAGCAGTTCTTC	CASSLEAGGLYNEQFF
TRBV5-4	TRBJ1-1	-	-	TGTGCCAGCAGCTTGGAGTTCACTGAAGCTTTCTTT	CASSLEFTEAFF
TRBV28	TRBJ2-4	-	-	TGTGCCAGCAAGAAGGACGGGGAAAACATTCAGTACTTC	CASKKDGENIQYF